A single sample gave rise to the 25 T cell receptor beta chains below, sequenced in a study of sequential checkpoint blockade in melanoma. TCRdb keeps only in-frame clones here, not all; method: immunoSEQ multiplex PCR. Here the sample spans over 25,000 clones, 60% to 85% being singletons. Treatment indicated: randomized to nivolumab then ipilimumab (arm A) or the reverse (arm B). The sequencing here drew on CD8+ T cells sorted from blood (inferred from file names), taken from a patient given nivolumab and ipilimumab in sequence. These receptors were taken from a human donor with melanoma.

The chain recombines TRBV7-9 with TRBJ2-7; D unresolved. Trimming took off 3 bases at V and 2 bases at J, with 14 bases between the two ends. From germline, CDR1 is SEHNR and CDR2 FQNEAQ (reference sequence). The CDR3 spans 15 residues. Written as DNA, the CDR3 is TGTGCCAGCAGCTTCGAGGCGAAAACCCCCTACGAGCAGTACTTC. Amino acids: CASSFEAKTPYEQYF.

The chain links TRBV28 to TRBJ1-5; 9 bases fit TRBD1. The CDR3 sequence is 16 residues long. The ends lost 4 bases at V and 6 bases at J; junction bases unmatched: 10. Germline CDR1 MDHEN, CDR2 SYDVKM. The CDR3 DNA sequence: TGTGCCAGCAGTTCCCCCCGGGACAGGGCGGCTCAGCCCCAGCATTTT. Translated, it gives CASSSPRDRAAQPQHF.

Only one count was recorded for this clone. V and J are TRBV27 and TRBJ2-5, with D possibly being TRBD1 (5 bases). The J call may be in error: the DNA end matches TRBJ2-7 better. Per germline, CDR1 MNHEY and CDR2 SMNVEV (reference sequence). This CDR3 comprises 13 residues. The CDR3 nucleotides read TGTGCCAGCAGTTTATCCCCAGGGAACGAGCAGTACTTC. Its protein product is CASSLSPGNEQYF.

The DNA for the CDR3 is TGTGCCAGCAGCTTGACAGGGTATACCTACGAGCAGTACTTC. Its translation is CASSLTGYTYEQYF. The rearrangement links TRBV7-9 to TRBJ2-7; TRBD1 agrees at 7 bases. CDR1 is SEHNR, CDR2 FQNEAQ, per germline (reference sequence). V was pared by 3 bases and J by 2 bases, with 4 bases of the junction left unmatched. CDR3 length equals 14 residues.

The rearrangement uses TRBV9 and TRBJ2-1; the D gene is possibly TRBD2 (6 bases). Germline lookup yields CDR1 SGDLS and CDR2 YYNGEE. The CDR3 is 14 residues long. V gave up 3 bases and J gave up 10 bases, with 17 bases separating them. The CDR3: CASSARRGAGEQFF. The CDR3 nucleotides are TGTGCCAGCAGCGCCCGTCGTGGGGCGGGGGAGCAGTTCTTC. The full variable domain, with the rest looked up from reference TRBV9 and TRBJ2-1, is DSGVTQTPKHLITATGQRVTLRCSPRSGDLSVYWYQQSLDQGLQFLIQYYNGEERAKGNILERFSAQQFPDLHSELNLSSLELGDSALYFCASSARRGAGEQFFGPGTRLTVL.

This clone was counted between two and nine times. The chain links TRBV7-9 to TRBJ1-2, with 7 bases matching TRBD1. With V trimmed by 5 bases and J by 0 bases, 9 bases remained unmatched. This CDR3 spans 16 amino acids. Germline CDR1 reads SEHNR; CDR2 reads FQNEAQ (reference sequence). The CDR3 bases are TGTGCCAGCAGCCAGGCTCAGGGGGAAGCTAACTATGGCTACACCTTC. This sequence encodes CASSQAQGEANYGYTF.

The chain links TRBV7-8 to TRBJ2-3, with a weak D call TRBD1 (5 bases). Germline V lookup: CDR1 SGHVS, CDR2 FQNEAQ. The V and J ends lost 1 base and 1 base respectively, with 9 bases between them. The CDR3 extends over 15 amino acids. The CDR3 DNA reads as TGTGCCAGCAGCTTAGGGGGCACCGGCACAGATACGCAGTATTTT. Protein product: CASSLGGTGTDTQYF.

The chain combines TRBV2 with TRBJ2-2, with D hard to call. This CDR3 is 14 amino acids long. With 3 bases removed from V and 3 bases from J, the gap between germline ends came to 8 bases. Germline values: CDR1 SNHLY, CDR2 FYNNEI. The CDR3 coding sequence is TGTGCCAGCAGTGAGTTAGGAGACACCGGGGAGCTGTTTTTT. It yields the protein CASSELGDTGELFF.

The gene calls are TRBV9 and TRBJ2-3; the D gene is possibly TRBD2 (7 bases). The CDR3 covers 19 residues. CDR1 and CDR2 (germline): SGDLS, YYNGEE. V was pared by 0 bases and J by 0 bases, with 20 bases between. The CDR3 here is CASSVDAGAILTSTDTQYF. The DNA of the CDR3 is TGTGCCAGCAGCGTAGACGCGGGGGCCATCCTCACAAGCACAGATACGCAGTATTTT. Looking up the rest from reference TRBV9 and TRBJ2-3 gives the full variable domain: DSGVTQTPKHLITATGQRVTLRCSPRSGDLSVYWYQQSLDQGLQFLIQYYNGEERAKGNILERFSAQQFPDLHSELNLSSLELGDSALYFCASSVDAGAILTSTDTQYFGPGTRLTVL.

J is TRBJ1-2 and V is TRBV6-5; no clear D. V was trimmed by 6 bases and J by 6 bases, leaving 8 bases between them. This CDR3 is 11 amino acids long. The germline V gene encodes CDR1 MNHEY and CDR2 SVGAGI. CDR3 residues: CASRFGDGYTF. CDR3 DNA: TGTGCCAGCAGGTTCGGGGATGGCTACACCTTC.

The CDR3 nucleotides read TGTGCCAGCAGTCTGGCGGGGGGTTACAATGAGCAGTTCTTC. It is translated as CASSLAGGYNEQFF. The V and J genes are TRBV27 and TRBJ2-1; 8 nucleotides agree with TRBD2. The CDR3 spans 14 residues. Trimming cost V 5 bases and J 4 bases; bases outside gene matches: 4. The germline gives CDR1 MNHEY, CDR2 SMNVEV (reference sequence).

The chain couples TRBV7-6 to TRBJ1-1; D is perhaps TRBD1 (5 bases). Germline lookup yields CDR1 SGHVS and CDR2 FNYEAQ. The CDR3 extends over 15 amino acids. V dropped 0 bases and J dropped 4 bases, with 12 bases sitting between them. The CDR3 DNA sequence: TGTGCCAGCAGCTTAGCTGGGGGGGGAGGCACTGAAGCTTTCTTT. It specifies CASSLAGGGGTEAFF.

The chain recombines TRBV2 with TRBJ1-2; no clear D. V shed 4 bases and J shed 4 bases, with 7 bases lying between them. The germline CDR1 and CDR2 sequences are SNHLY and FYNNEI. CDR3 length: 12 residues. The CDR3: CASSVGSYGYTF. CDR3 DNA: TGTGCCAGCAGTGTAGGGAGCTATGGCTACACCTTC.

This clone is classed as medium-sized. The chain has TRBV29-1 and TRBJ2-5; possibly TRBD2 for D (5 bases). The germline V gene has CDR1 SQVTM and CDR2 ANQGSEA. This CDR3 region has 17 residues. The germline V and J ends were trimmed by 0 bases and 1 base, with 18 bases remaining between them. In DNA form, the CDR3 reads TGCAGCGTTGAAGATCGTTCGGGGAAGAATCCCCAAGAGACCCAGTACTTC. It yields the protein CSVEDRSGKNPQETQYF.

J is TRBJ2-4 and V is TRBV27, with 7 bases aligning to TRBD2. V dropped 2 bases and J dropped 0; count of bases not matched to a gene: 7. The CDR3 contains 17 residues. Germline-derived CDR1 and CDR2 are MNHEY and SMNVEV (reference sequence). DNA for the CDR3: TGTGCCAGCAGTTTACGGGGAGGGCCCGTAGCCAAAAACATTCAGTACTTC. Encoded protein: CASSLRGGPVAKNIQYF.

The rearrangement uses TRBV2 and TRBJ2-5; D call uncertain. The J call could be wrong; TRBJ2-7 is a better fit for the DNA end. In germline, CDR1 is SNHLY, CDR2 FYNNEI. This CDR3 region has 14 residues. CDR3 amino acids: CASSDRTLTYEQYF. The CDR3 nucleotides are TGTGCCAGCAGTGATCGCACGCTTACCTACGAGCAGTACTTC.

V usage is TRBV10-3 and J usage is TRBJ2-1; TRBD2 matches at 9 bases. The CDR3 length is 15 residues. Looked up from germline, CDR1 is ENHRY and CDR2 is SYGVKD. V lost 2 bases, J lost 4 bases, and 3 bases stayed unmatched. CDR3 in amino acids: CAISEGSGGYNEQFF. The CDR3 coding sequence is TGTGCCATCAGTGAGGGTAGCGGGGGATACAATGAGCAGTTCTTC.

As for this clone: Within the sample, other DNA sequences also encode this same CDR3. This chain connects TRBV9 to TRBJ2-1; 7 bases agree with TRBD2. Losses at the gene ends were 5 bases for V and 5 bases for J; bases not matched to a gene: 1. The CDR3 consists of 12 residues. In germline, CDR1 is SGDLS, CDR2 YYNGEE. CDR3 in amino acids: CASRGGDNEQFF. The CDR3 region has the DNA TGTGCCAGCAGGGGGGGGGACAATGAGCAGTTCTTC.

This chain links TRBV14 with TRBJ2-5, with 8 bases fitting TRBD1. The tail of the sequence fits TRBJ2-7 better, so the J call may be wrong. Germline values: CDR1 SGHDN, CDR2 FVKESK. The CDR3 consists of 16 residues. CDR3 sequence: CASSRSRGTGYYEQYF. Here the CDR3 DNA reads TGTGCCAGCAGCCGATCGCGCGGGACAGGTTACTACGAGCAGTACTTC.

This chain links TRBV10-2 with TRBJ1-1, with unresolved D. The CDR3 loop spans 13 amino acids. Germline assignment: CDR1 WSHSY and CDR2 SAAADI. V dropped 3 bases and J dropped 3 bases, with 8 bases sitting between them. The CDR3 DNA is TGCGCCAGCAGTGAAGCGGTGGACACTGAAGCTTTCTTT. Its protein product is CASSEAVDTEAFF.

The chain recombines TRBV7-9 with TRBJ1-1, with D uncertain. The CDR3 sequence is 15 residues long. V lost 4 bases and J 0 bases, leaving 12 bases between the germline ends. The germline V gene has CDR1 SEHNR and CDR2 FQNEAQ (reference sequence). CDR3 sequence: CASSSVSDMNTEAFF. As DNA, the CDR3 is TGTGCCAGCAGCTCCGTTTCAGACATGAACACTGAAGCTTTCTTT.

The chain uses TRBV28 and TRBJ2-6; D is possibly TRBD1 (5 bases). Per the germline V gene, CDR1 is MDHEN and CDR2 is SYDVKM. Trimming removed 5 bases from V and 1 base from J, with 15 bases in between. This CDR3 region has 17 residues. CDR3 sequence: CASSPTVFLSGANVLTF. CDR3 coding DNA: TGTGCCAGCAGTCCGACAGTCTTCCTATCTGGGGCCAACGTCCTGACTTTC.

This chain joins TRBV9 and TRBJ1-5; tentatively, D is TRBD1 (5 bases). Trimming took off 4 bases at V and 7 bases at J, with 12 bases between the two ends. The CDR3 totals 13 residues. Germline V gives CDR1 SGDLS, CDR2 YYNGEE. CDR3 bases: TGTGCCAGCAGCCCAGCAGGGTCCCAGCCCCAGCATTTT. This encodes CASSPAGSQPQHF.

A remark on this clone: The identical CDR3 is also encoded by other nucleotide sequences in the sample. The V and J genes are TRBV4-2 and TRBJ1-2; D is undetermined. CDR3 length equals 16 residues. The V and J ends lost 0 bases and 2 bases respectively, with 13 bases between them. Germline assignment: CDR1 LGHNA and CDR2 YNFKEQ. The CDR3 loop is CASSQDAFAGNYGYTF. The CDR3 region has the DNA TGTGCCAGCAGCCAAGACGCCTTCGCGGGGAACTATGGCTACACCTTC.

Only one count was recorded for this clone. CDR3 sequence reads: CASSLGSSYNEQFF. The CDR3 DNA is TGTGCCAGCAGCTTAGGGAGCTCCTACAATGAGCAGTTCTTC. The genes are TRBV7-9 and TRBJ2-1; D is undetermined. The germline V and J ends were trimmed by 1 base and 0 bases, with 4 bases remaining between them. In germline, CDR1 is SEHNR, CDR2 FQNEAQ (reference sequence). CDR3 length: 14 amino acids. Full variable domain (rest looked up from reference TRBV7-9 and TRBJ2-1): DTGVSQNPRHKITKRGQNVTFRCDPISEHNRLYWYRQTLGQGPEFLTYFQNEAQLEKSRLLSDRFSAERPKGSFSTLEIQRTEQGDSAMYLCASSLGSSYNEQFFGPGTRLTVL.